Below are 7 T cell receptor beta chains sequenced from a single sample in a study of spatial heterogeneity in lung cancer. TCRdb passed the 5' RACE reads through MiXCR, listing each CDR3 protein once. The sample shows 8,100 or so distinct CDR3 sequences, 5.4% of them seen only once. As for time point: sample taken at primary tumor resection. TCRs were sequenced from unsorted whole RNA of tumor, nontumor lung or PBMC. The starting material was PBMCs, obtained at surgery. The source of these receptors is a male donor with early-stage non-small cell lung cancer.

This clonotype was counted ten times or more. The V gene is TRBV5-6, the J gene TRBJ1-2; no clear D gene. Trimming took off 0 bases at V and 0 bases at J, with 15 bases between the two ends. The CDR3 consists of 17 residues. Looked up from germline, CDR1 is SGHDT and CDR2 is YYEEEE. CDR3 nucleotide sequence: TGTGCCAGCAGCTTGGCCGTTCGGAGGCGTACTAACTATGGCTACACCTTC. The encoded protein is CASSLAVRRRTNYGYTF.

There are many counts of this clonotype. V is TRBV3-1 and J is TRBJ1-6, with 10 bases identical to TRBD1. CDR3 length equals 14 residues. V was pared by 1 base and J by 15 bases, with 6 bases of the junction left unmatched. Germline assignment: CDR1 LGHDT and CDR2 YNNKEL (reference sequence). The CDR3 DNA is TGTGCCAGCAGCCAAGGGACAGGGGGAAAGAGCCTCCACTTT. This codes for CASSQGTGGKSLHF.

This clonotype came up many times. V usage is TRBV7-9 and J usage is TRBJ2-7; TRBD2 agrees at 10 bases. J lost 5 bases, V lost 5 bases, and 12 bases had no gene match. This CDR3 has 16 residues. In germline, CDR1 is SEHNR, CDR2 FQNEAQ (reference sequence). CDR3 in amino acids: CASSQKRLAGVHEQYF. The CDR3 DNA follows: TGTGCCAGCAGCCAAAAGCGGCTAGCGGGAGTCCACGAGCAGTACTTC.

This clonotype was seen repeatedly, ten times or more. V is TRBV6-5 and J is TRBJ2-7; no clear D. The CDR3 contains 14 residues. V was trimmed by 2 bases and J by 2 bases, leaving 10 bases between them. Germline V lookup: CDR1 MNHEY, CDR2 SVGAGI. CDR3 residues: CASSYGSAAYEQYF. The CDR3 coding sequence is TGTGCCAGCAGTTACGGCAGCGCTGCCTACGAGCAGTACTTC.

The sample holds many counts of this clonotype. The chain carries TRBV3-1 and TRBJ1-6; D gene ambiguous. Germline V CDR1 and CDR2: LGHDT, YNNKEL (reference sequence). There are 13 residues in the CDR3. Trimming took 4 bases from V and 9 from J, leaving 10 bases between them. Written as DNA, the CDR3 is TGTGCCAGCAGCCCCCCAGGACGTTCACCCCTCCACTTT. It yields the protein CASSPPGRSPLHF.

This clonotype is categorized as medium-sized (0.01 to 0.1%). CDR3 sequence: CASSLGPRYTDTQYF. The CDR3 nucleotides read TGTGCCAGCAGCTTGGGGCCGCGGTACACAGATACGCAGTATTTT. The V gene is TRBV5-4, the J gene TRBJ2-3, with D unresolved. CDR1 and CDR2 (germline): SGHNT, YYREEE (reference sequence). The CDR3 totals 15 residues. Trimming removed 0 bases at V and 2 bases at J, with 10 bases between.

The CDR3, as DNA: TGCAGCGTTTGGTCGGACTCCTACGAGCAGTACTTC. Amino acid sequence: CSVWSDSYEQYF. The chain recombines TRBV29-1 with TRBJ2-7; D is ambiguous. Germline assignment: CDR1 SQVTM and CDR2 ANQGSEA. V lost 5 bases to trimming and J lost 0 bases, with 8 bases between them. CDR3 length equals 12 residues.